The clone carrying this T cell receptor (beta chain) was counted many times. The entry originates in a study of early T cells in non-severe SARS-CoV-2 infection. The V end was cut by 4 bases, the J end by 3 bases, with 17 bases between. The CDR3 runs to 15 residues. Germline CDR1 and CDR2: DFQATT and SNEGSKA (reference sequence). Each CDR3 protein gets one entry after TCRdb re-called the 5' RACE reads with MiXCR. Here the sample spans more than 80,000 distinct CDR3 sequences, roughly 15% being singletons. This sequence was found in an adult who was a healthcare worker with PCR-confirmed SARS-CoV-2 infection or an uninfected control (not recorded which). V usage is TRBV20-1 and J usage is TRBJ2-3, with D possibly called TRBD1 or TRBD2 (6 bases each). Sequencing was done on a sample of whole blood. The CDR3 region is CSAKPRGGRTDTQYF. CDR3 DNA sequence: TGCAGTGCTAAACCACGAGGGGGGCGAACAGATACGCAGTATTTT.